These T cell receptor beta chains were read from a single sample in a study of radiotherapy plus CTLA-4 blockade in lung cancer. Sequencing used immunoSEQ multiplex PCR; TCRdb keeps in-frame clones, though not all of them. Among about 120,000 clones listed, 90% were seen once. The sample here was peripheral blood, taken from a patient treated with radiotherapy plus ipilimumab. The source is a human donor with non-small cell lung cancer that progressed on radiotherapy plus ipilimumab. CDR3s include the opening cysteine and the closing phenylalanine or tryptophan. The order of the fields is clone size, V gene, J gene, D gene, CDR3 DNA, CDR3 protein. D genes are given only for firm matches. Clone sizes are given selectively: once, few, many, or a class where the clone is expanded.

abundance: -; v_gene: TRBV15; j_gene: TRBJ2-1; d_gene: TRBD2; CDR3nt: TGTGCCACCAGCAGGACCGAAAGCGGGAAAGCCTACAATGAGCAGTTCTTC; CDR3aa: CATSRTESGKAYNEQFF
abundance: -; v_gene: TRBV4-2; j_gene: TRBJ2-5; d_gene: -; CDR3nt: TGTGCCAGCAGCAACCTGCGGGACGGCGGGCCAGAGACCCAGTACTTC; CDR3aa: CASSNLRDGGPETQYF
abundance: -; v_gene: TRBV5-1; j_gene: TRBJ1-4; d_gene: -; CDR3nt: TGCGCCAGCAGCTCCGACGGGGGCCGGGCTAATGAAAAACTGTTTTTT; CDR3aa: CASSSDGGRANEKLFF
abundance: -; v_gene: TRBV15; j_gene: TRBJ2-1; d_gene: TRBD2; CDR3nt: TGTGCCACCAGCAGACGGACTAGCGGGAGGGTTAATGAGCAGTTCTTC; CDR3aa: CATSRRTSGRVNEQFF
abundance: once; v_gene: TRBV7-9; j_gene: TRBJ2-6; d_gene: TRBD1; CDR3nt: TGTGCCAGCAGCCCGCGGTCAGGGGGAGCCAACGTCCTGACTTTC; CDR3aa: CASSPRSGGANVLTF
abundance: -; v_gene: TRBV29-1; j_gene: TRBJ2-3; d_gene: TRBD2; CDR3nt: TGCAGCGTCCTACGGACTAGCGGGAGGGCCGATACGCAGTATTTT; CDR3aa: CSVLRTSGRADTQYF
abundance: -; v_gene: TRBV29-1; j_gene: TRBJ2-5; d_gene: -; CDR3nt: TGCAGCGCTACACAGGACGCTGTGGAGACCCAGTACTTC; CDR3aa: CSATQDAVETQYF
abundance: -; v_gene: TRBV4-1; j_gene: TRBJ1-5; d_gene: -; CDR3nt: TGCGCCAGCAGCCAAGATGGAAGCGGGGCTGGACAGCCCCAGCATTTT; CDR3aa: CASSQDGSGAGQPQHF
abundance: -; v_gene: TRBV15; j_gene: TRBJ1-2; d_gene: -; CDR3nt: TGTGCCACCAGCAGGGATAACTATGGCTACACCTTC; CDR3aa: CATSRDNYGYTF
abundance: -; v_gene: TRBV7-8; j_gene: TRBJ1-4; d_gene: TRBD1; CDR3nt: TGTGCCAGCAGCCCCAGACAGGGGGCGAGGGGTGATGAAAAACTGTTTTTT; CDR3aa: CASSPRQGARGDEKLFF
abundance: -; v_gene: TRBV19; j_gene: TRBJ2-7; d_gene: -; CDR3nt: TGTGCCAGTAGTACACTCCGGGACACGGACTCCTACGAGCAGTACTTC; CDR3aa: CASSTLRDTDSYEQYF
abundance: -; v_gene: TRBV7-7; j_gene: TRBJ2-5; d_gene: TRBD2; CDR3nt: TGTGCTAGCAGCTTAGGCCTAGCGGGAGTGGGAGAGACCCAGTACTTC; CDR3aa: CASSLGLAGVGETQYF
abundance: -; v_gene: TRBV6-1; j_gene: TRBJ1-1; d_gene: TRBD1; CDR3nt: TGTGCCAGCAGTGAAGCGGACAGGGTTTATGCTGAAGCTTTCTTT; CDR3aa: CASSEADRVYAEAFF
abundance: -; v_gene: TRBV2; j_gene: TRBJ2-1; d_gene: TRBD2; CDR3nt: TGTGCCAGCAGAAGGCTTAGCGGGAGGGCCGATAACAATGAGCAGTTCTTC; CDR3aa: CASRRLSGRADNNEQFF
abundance: -; v_gene: TRBV12-5; j_gene: TRBJ2-1; d_gene: -; CDR3nt: TGTGCTAGTGGTCCAACAGGGTTTGAGCAGTTCTTC; CDR3aa: CASGPTGFEQFF
abundance: -; v_gene: TRBV6-5; j_gene: TRBJ1-1; d_gene: -; CDR3nt: TGTGCCAGCAGTTGGGGGGGGGAAAACACTGAAGCTTTCTTT; CDR3aa: CASSWGGENTEAFF
abundance: -; v_gene: TRBV10-1; j_gene: TRBJ1-4; d_gene: -; CDR3nt: TGCGCCAGCAGTGAGTCGAGGCAGTTTGGTGAAAAACTGTTTTTT; CDR3aa: CASSESRQFGEKLFF
abundance: -; v_gene: TRBV5-1; j_gene: TRBJ2-3; d_gene: TRBD2; CDR3nt: TGCGCCAGCAGCTTGCCAGCGGGGAGCACAGATACGCAGTATTTT; CDR3aa: CASSLPAGSTDTQYF
abundance: -; v_gene: TRBV10-3; j_gene: TRBJ2-3; d_gene: TRBD1; CDR3nt: TGTGCCATCAGTGAGTCAGGAAGGGGGCGGAGCACAGATACGCAGTATTTT; CDR3aa: CAISESGRGRSTDTQYF
abundance: -; v_gene: TRBV27; j_gene: TRBJ1-1; d_gene: -; CDR3nt: TGTGCCAGCAGTTTAAGGGGAGGGAACACTGAAGCTTTCTTT; CDR3aa: CASSLRGGNTEAFF
abundance: -; v_gene: TRBV5-1; j_gene: TRBJ2-2; d_gene: TRBD2; CDR3nt: TGCGCCAGCAGCTTCCTAGCGGGATTGGCCGGGGAGCTGTTTTTT; CDR3aa: CASSFLAGLAGELFF
abundance: -; v_gene: TRBV5-4; j_gene: TRBJ2-1; d_gene: -; CDR3nt: TGTGCCAGCCGGGCGGGGCTGCCCTCCTACAATGAGCAGTTCTTC; CDR3aa: CASRAGLPSYNEQFF
abundance: -; v_gene: TRBV18; j_gene: TRBJ2-7; d_gene: -; CDR3nt: TGTGCCAGCTCAACGGGGCAGGGGAGTACCTACGAGCAGTACTTC; CDR3aa: CASSTGQGSTYEQYF
abundance: -; v_gene: TRBV19; j_gene: TRBJ2-1; d_gene: TRBD2; CDR3nt: TGTGCCAGTAGTATGGGACTAGCGGGAGTGGAGCAGTTCTTC; CDR3aa: CASSMGLAGVEQFF
abundance: -; v_gene: TRBV5-4; j_gene: TRBJ2-6; d_gene: TRBD1; CDR3nt: TGTGCCAGCAGCTTGGCCGGACAGGGACCGGCCAACGTCCTGACTTTC; CDR3aa: CASSLAGQGPANVLTF